This is a list of T cell receptor beta chains from one sample in a study of read filtering for tumor transcriptome and immune sequencing. TCRdb used MiXCR to reprocess the reads, holding one entry per CDR3 protein. This sample has 35,000 to 40,000 distinct CDR3 sequences, with around 13% found just once. Input material: a population of CD138-negative cells sorted from bone marrow. Receptor source: a donor over 35 with multiple myeloma. CDR3s include the opening cysteine and the closing phenylalanine or tryptophan. Each record gives: J gene, V gene, CDR3 protein.

TRBJ2-6	TRBV20-1	CSARDGGSGANVLTF
TRBJ1-2	TRBV12-3/TRBV12-4	CASSAGTSYGYTF
TRBJ2-5	TRBV11-2	CASSFTSGLETQYF
TRBJ1-1	TRBV5-1	CASSRSTGNTEAFF
TRBJ2-1	TRBV4-2	CASSQGPADEQFF
TRBJ2-2	TRBV19	CASSIHFGQRTGELFF
TRBJ2-1	TRBV20-1	CSARVLRTGPYNEQFF
TRBJ1-1	TRBV12-3/TRBV12-4	CASIHGLPSVTEAFF
TRBJ1-3	TRBV5-1	CASSGSDRSSGNTIYF
TRBJ1-6	TRBV7-9	CASSRGGVGSPLHF
TRBJ1-2	TRBV6-5	CASSGGQGCGYTF
TRBJ1-1	TRBV7-2	CASSLGHTNTEAFF
TRBJ2-6	TRBV7-3	CASGSGANVLTF
TRBJ2-1	TRBV20-1	CSAPTGVNEQFF
TRBJ1-1	TRBV20-1	CSARGADGGNTEAFF
TRBJ2-3	TRBV4-3	CASSQDSSRGAMVTDTQYF
TRBJ2-3	TRBV6-1	CASSFQGRETQYF
TRBJ1-5	TRBV20-1	CSASAGNEPQHF
TRBJ1-6	TRBV4-1	CASSQGPSSYNSPLHF
TRBJ1-3	TRBV7-2	CASSPRQGVVNTIYF
TRBJ2-7	TRBV5-1	CASSLPISGGASYEQYF
TRBJ2-3	TRBV2	CASRRTDHPPDTQYF
TRBJ2-6	TRBV5-5	CASRLAGGSGANAQTF
TRBJ2-3	TRBV6-5	CASSYNEKADTQYF
TRBJ2-7	TRBV7-2	CASSLGGGVPSYEQYF
TRBJ1-5	TRBV20-1	CSATGTGHNSNQPQHF
TRBJ2-5	TRBV5-5	CASSLGLAGFGVTQYF
TRBJ2-7	TRBV19	CASSHRPGQGAYEQYF
TRBJ1-2	TRBV6-6	CASSENTYGYTF
TRBJ1-5	TRBV20-1	CSATRDRNQPQHF
TRBJ1-5	TRBV7-8	CASSPRDRGRNQPQHF
TRBJ2-5	TRBV24-1	CATSPGQGETQYF
TRBJ2-4	TRBV20-1	CSAREWSGGGSKNIQYF
TRBJ1-2	TRBV27	CASSSAGNGSPGYTF
TRBJ1-1	TRBV7-9	CASSLVGRGDTEAFF
TRBJ1-4	TRBV11-2	CASSLGGPVNEKLFF
TRBJ2-1	TRBV6-1	CASRTGVIGYNEQFF
TRBJ2-7	TRBV20-1	CSVLGQGSYEQYF
TRBJ2-7	TRBV20-1	CSARDGGSSLFSGEQYF
TRBJ2-1	TRBV2	CASTLTSTSYNEQFF
TRBJ2-3	TRBV4-3	CASSQDRGAGAPTDTQYF
TRBJ1-3	TRBV11-1	CASRQGTVDTIYF
TRBJ1-1	TRBV21-1	CASSYPPNTEAFF
TRBJ2-1	TRBV9	CASSDERGLAGGPGEQFF
TRBJ2-2	TRBV19	CASSKGPQVSGGTNTGELFF
TRBJ2-5	TRBV6-1	CASRYTGLDETQYF
TRBJ1-1	TRBV6-5	CASSRTGNTEAFF
TRBJ2-1	TRBV11-2	CASSMTFSSYNEQFF